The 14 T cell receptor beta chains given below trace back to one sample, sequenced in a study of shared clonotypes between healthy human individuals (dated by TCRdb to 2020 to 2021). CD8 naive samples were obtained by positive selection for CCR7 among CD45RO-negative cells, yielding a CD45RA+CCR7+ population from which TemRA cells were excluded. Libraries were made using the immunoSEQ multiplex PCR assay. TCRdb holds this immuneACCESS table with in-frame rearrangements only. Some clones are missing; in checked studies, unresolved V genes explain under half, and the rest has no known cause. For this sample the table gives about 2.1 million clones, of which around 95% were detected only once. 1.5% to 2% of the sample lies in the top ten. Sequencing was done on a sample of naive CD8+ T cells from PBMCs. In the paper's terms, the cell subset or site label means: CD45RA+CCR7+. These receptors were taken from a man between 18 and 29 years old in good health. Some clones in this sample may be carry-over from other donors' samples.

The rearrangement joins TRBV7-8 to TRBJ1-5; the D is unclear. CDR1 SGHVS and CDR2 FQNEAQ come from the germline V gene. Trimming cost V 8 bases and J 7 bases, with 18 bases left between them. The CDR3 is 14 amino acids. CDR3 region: CASADWEAGQPQHF. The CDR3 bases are TGTGCCAGCGCCGACTGGGAGGCTGGCCAGCCCCAGCATTTT.

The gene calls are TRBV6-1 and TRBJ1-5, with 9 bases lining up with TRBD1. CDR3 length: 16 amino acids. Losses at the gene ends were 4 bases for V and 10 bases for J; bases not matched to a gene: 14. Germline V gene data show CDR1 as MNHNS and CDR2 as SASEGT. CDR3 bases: TGTGCCAGCAGTGTTACTTACAGGGGGCGGATGGATCCCCAGCATTTT. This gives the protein CASSVTYRGRMDPQHF.

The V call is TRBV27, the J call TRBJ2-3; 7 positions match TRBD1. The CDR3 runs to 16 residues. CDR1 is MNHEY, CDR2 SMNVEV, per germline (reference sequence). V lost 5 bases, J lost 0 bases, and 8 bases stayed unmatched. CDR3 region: CASSARDSLSTDTQYF. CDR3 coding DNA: TGTGCCAGCAGTGCCCGGGACAGCCTAAGCACAGATACGCAGTATTTT.

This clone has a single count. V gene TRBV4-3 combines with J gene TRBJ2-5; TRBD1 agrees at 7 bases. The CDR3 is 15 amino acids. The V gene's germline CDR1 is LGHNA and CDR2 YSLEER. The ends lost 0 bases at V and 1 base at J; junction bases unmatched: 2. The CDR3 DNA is TGCGCCAGCAGCCAAGAGGACAGGAGCCAAGAGACCCAGTACTTC. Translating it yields CASSQEDRSQETQYF.

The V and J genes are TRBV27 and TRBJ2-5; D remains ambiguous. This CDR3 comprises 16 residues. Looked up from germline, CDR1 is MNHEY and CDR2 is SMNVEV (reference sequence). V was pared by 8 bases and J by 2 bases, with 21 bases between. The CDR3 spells CASAPRLRSPQETQYF. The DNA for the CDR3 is TGTGCCAGCGCACCGAGACTTAGGTCCCCACAAGAGACCCAGTACTTC.

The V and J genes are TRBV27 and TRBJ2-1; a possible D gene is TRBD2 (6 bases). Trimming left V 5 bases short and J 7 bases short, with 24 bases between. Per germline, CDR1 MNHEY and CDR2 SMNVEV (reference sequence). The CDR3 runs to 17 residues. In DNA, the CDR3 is TGTGCCAGCAGTCACCTTCCGGTTAGCGGAGTCTTAAATGAGCAGTTCTTC. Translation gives CASSHLPVSGVLNEQFF.

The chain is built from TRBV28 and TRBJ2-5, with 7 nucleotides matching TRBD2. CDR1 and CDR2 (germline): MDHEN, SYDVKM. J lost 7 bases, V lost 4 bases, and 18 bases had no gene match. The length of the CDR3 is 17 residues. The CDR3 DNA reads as TGTGCCAGCAGTTCCTCTGTTGGCGGGAGTGGTAGTAGGACCCAGTACTTC. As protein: CASSSSVGGSGSRTQYF.

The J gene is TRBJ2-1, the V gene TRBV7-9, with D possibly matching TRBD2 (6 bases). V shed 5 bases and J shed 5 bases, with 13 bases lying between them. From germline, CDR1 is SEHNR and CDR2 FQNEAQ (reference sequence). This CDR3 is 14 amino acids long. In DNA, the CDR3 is TGTGCCAGCAGCCGGCAGACTAGGGACAATGAGCAGTTCTTC. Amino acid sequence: CASSRQTRDNEQFF.

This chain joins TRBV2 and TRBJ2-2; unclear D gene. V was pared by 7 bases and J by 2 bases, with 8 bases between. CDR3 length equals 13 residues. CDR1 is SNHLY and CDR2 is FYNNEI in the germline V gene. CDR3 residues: CASTRTNTGELFF. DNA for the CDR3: TGTGCCAGCACCAGAACTAACACCGGGGAGCTGTTTTTT.

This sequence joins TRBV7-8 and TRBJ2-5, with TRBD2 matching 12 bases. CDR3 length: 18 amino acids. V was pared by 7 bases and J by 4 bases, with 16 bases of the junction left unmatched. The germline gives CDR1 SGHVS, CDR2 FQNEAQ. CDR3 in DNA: TGTGCCAGCACCACCACCCCGTCTAGCGGGAGGGCCGGAGAGACCCAGTACTTC. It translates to CASTTTPSSGRAGETQYF. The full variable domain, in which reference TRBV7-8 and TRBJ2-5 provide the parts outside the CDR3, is GAGVSQSPRYKVAKRGQDVALRCDPISGHVSLFWYQQALGQGPEFLTYFQNEAQLDKSGLPSDRFFAERPEGSVSTLKIQRTQQEDSAVYLCASTTTPSSGRAGETQYFGPGTRLLVL.

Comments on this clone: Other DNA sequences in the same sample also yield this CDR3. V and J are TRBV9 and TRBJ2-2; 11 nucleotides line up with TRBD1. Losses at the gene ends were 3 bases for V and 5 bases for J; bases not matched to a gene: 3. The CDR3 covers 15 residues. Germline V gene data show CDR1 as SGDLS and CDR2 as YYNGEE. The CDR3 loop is CASSGTGGRTGELFF. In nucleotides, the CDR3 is TGTGCCAGCAGCGGGACAGGGGGCCGGACCGGGGAGCTGTTTTTT.

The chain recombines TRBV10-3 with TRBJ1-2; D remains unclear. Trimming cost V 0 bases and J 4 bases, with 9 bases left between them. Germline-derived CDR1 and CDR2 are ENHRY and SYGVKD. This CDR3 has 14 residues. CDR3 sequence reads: CAISESAPGYGYTF. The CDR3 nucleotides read TGTGCCATCAGTGAGTCGGCCCCCGGCTATGGCTACACCTTC.

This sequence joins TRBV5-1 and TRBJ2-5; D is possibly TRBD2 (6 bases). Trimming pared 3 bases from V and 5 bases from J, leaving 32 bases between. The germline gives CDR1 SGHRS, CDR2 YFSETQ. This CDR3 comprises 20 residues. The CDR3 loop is CASSWGWNFRRAATGETQYF. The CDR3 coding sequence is TGCGCCAGCAGCTGGGGCTGGAACTTCCGGAGGGCGGCAACCGGGGAGACCCAGTACTTC.

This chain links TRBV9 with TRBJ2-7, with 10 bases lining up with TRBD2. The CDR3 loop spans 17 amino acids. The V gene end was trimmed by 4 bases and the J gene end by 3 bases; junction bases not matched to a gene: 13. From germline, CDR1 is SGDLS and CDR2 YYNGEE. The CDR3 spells CASSKSGSGRANYEQYF. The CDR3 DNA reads TGTGCCAGCAGCAAGTCGGGGAGCGGGAGGGCCAACTACGAGCAGTACTTC.